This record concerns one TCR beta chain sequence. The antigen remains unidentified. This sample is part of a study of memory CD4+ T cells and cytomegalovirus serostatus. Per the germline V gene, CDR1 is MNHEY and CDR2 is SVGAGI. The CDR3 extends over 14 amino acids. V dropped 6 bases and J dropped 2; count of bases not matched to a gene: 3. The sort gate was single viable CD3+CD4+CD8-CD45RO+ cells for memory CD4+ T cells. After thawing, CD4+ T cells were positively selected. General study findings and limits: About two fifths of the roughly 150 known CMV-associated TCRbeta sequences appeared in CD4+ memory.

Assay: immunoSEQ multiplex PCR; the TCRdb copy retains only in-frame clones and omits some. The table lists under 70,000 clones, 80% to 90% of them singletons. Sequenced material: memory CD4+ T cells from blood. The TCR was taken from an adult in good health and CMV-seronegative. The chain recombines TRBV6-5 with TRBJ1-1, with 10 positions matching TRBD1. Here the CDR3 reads CASSRDRGNTEAFF. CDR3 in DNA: TGTGCCAGCAGCAGGGACAGGGGTAACACTGAAGCTTTCTTT.